The clone carrying this TCR beta chain showed up just once. The V gene end was trimmed by 1 base and the J gene end by 5 bases; junction bases not matched to a gene: 5. There are 17 residues in the CDR3. Germline CDR1 reads SGHAT; CDR2 reads FQNNGV. This entry is derived from a study of breast tumors, draining lymph nodes, adjacent tissues. TCRdb used MiXCR to reprocess the multiplex PCR reads, holding one entry per CDR3 protein. The table shows tens of thousands of distinct CDR3 sequences, with about 64% occurring only once. The specimen was tumor-adjacent breast tissue. This sequence joins TRBV11-2 and TRBJ2-5; TRBD2 matches 15 bases. The clonotype originates from a female donor with breast cancer. Some clones in this sample may be carry-over from other donors' samples. CDR3 loop: CASSLGTSGRAWETQYF. The CDR3 bases are TGTGCCAGCAGCTTAGGGACTAGCGGGAGGGCCTGGGAGACCCAGTACTTC.